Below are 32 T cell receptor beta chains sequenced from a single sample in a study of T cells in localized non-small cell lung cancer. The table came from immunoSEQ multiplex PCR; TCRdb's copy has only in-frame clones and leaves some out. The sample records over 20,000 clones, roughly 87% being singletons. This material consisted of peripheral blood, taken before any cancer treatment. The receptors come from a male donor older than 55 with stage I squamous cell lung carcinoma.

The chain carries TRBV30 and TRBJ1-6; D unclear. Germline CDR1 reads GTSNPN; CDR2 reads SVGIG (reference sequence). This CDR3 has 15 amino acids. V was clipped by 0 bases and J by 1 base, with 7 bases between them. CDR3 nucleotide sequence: TGTGCCTGGAGTGTTGGCAGGTCCTATAATTCACCCCTCCACTTT. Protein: CAWSVGRSYNSPLHF.

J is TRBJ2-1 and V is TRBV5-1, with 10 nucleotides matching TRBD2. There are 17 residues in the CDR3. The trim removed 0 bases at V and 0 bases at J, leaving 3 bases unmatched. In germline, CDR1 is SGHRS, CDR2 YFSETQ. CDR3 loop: CASSLEASGSSYNEQFF. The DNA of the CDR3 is TGCGCCAGCAGCTTGGAGGCTAGCGGGAGCTCCTACAATGAGCAGTTCTTC.

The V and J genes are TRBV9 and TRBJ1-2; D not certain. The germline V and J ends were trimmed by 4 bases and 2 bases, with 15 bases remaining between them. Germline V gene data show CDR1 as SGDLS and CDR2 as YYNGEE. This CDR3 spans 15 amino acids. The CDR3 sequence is CASSQPHGVNYGYTF. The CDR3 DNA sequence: TGTGCCAGCAGCCAACCCCACGGAGTCAACTATGGCTACACCTTC.

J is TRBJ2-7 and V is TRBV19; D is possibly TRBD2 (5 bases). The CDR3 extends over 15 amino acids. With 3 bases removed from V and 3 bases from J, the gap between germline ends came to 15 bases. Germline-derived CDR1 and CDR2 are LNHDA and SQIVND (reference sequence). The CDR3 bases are TGTGCCAGTAGTATTGGCGGAGGCCGCCTCTACGAGCAGTACTTC. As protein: CASSIGGGRLYEQYF.

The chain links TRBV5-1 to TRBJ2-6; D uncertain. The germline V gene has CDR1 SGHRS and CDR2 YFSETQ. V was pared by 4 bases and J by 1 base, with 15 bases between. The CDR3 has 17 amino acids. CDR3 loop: CASSTGPSGSGANVLTF. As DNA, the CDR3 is TGCGCCAGCAGCACCGGGCCGTCTGGATCTGGGGCCAACGTCCTGACTTTC.

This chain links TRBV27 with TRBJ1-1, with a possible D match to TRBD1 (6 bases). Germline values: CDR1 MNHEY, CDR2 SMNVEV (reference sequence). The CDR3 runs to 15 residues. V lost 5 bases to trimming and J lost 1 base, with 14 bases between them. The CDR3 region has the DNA TGTGCCAGCAGTAGACTGGGGGCGCCGAACACTGAAGCTTTCTTT. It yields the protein CASSRLGAPNTEAFF.

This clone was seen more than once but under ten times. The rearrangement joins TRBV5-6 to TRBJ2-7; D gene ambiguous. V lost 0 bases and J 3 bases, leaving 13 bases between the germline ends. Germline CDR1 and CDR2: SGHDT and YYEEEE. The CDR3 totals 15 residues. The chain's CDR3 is CASSLDFTEDYEQYF. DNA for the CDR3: TGTGCCAGCAGCTTGGACTTTACGGAAGACTACGAGCAGTACTTC. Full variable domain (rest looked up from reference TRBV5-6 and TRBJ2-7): DAGVTQSPTHLIKTRGQQVTLRCSPKSGHDTVSWYQQALGQGPQFIFQYYEEEERQRGNFPDRFSGHQFPNYSSELNVNALLLGDSALYLCASSLDFTEDYEQYFGPGTRLTVT.

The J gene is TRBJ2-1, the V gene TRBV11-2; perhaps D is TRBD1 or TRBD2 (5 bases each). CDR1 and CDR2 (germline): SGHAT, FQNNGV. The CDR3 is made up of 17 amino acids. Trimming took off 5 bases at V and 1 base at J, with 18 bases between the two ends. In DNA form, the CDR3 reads TGTGCCAGCAGCCCTCGGGGCGCCGCAAGGTCCTACAATGAGCAGTTCTTC. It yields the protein CASSPRGAARSYNEQFF.

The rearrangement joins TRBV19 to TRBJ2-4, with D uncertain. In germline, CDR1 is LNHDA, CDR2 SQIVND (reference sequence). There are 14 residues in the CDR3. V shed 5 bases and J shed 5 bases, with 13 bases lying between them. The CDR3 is CASSFAGPENIQYF. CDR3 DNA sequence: TGTGCCAGTAGTTTCGCCGGGCCGGAAAACATTCAGTACTTC.

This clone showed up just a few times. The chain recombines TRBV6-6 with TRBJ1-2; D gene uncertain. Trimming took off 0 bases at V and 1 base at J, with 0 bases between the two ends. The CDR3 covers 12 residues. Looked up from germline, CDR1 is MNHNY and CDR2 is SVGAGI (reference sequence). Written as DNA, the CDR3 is TGTGCCAGCAGTTACTCTAACTATGGCTACACCTTC. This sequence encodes CASSYSNYGYTF.

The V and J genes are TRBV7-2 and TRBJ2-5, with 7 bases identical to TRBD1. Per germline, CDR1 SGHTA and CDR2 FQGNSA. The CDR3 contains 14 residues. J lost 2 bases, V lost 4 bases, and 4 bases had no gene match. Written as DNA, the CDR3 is TGTGCCAGCAGCTGGGGACAGACACAAGAGACCCAGTACTTC. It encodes CASSWGQTQETQYF.

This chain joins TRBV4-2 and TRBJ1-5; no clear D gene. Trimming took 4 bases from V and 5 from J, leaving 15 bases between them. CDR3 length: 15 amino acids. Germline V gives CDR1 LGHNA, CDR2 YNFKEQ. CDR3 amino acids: CASSRDRRTDQPQHF. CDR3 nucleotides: TGTGCCAGCAGCCGGGATAGACGGACTGATCAGCCCCAGCATTTT.

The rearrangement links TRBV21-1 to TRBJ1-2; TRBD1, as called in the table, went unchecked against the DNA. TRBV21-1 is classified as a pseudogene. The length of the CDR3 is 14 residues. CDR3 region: CATLKGQGHYGYTF. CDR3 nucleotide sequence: TGTGCCACCCTAAAGGGACAGGGACACTATGGCTACACCTTC.

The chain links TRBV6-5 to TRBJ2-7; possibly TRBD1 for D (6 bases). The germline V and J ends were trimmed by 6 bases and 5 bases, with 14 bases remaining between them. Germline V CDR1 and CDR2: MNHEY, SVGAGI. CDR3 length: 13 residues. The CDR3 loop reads CASRDNNRDEQYF. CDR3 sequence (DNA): TGTGCCAGCAGGGATAACAACAGGGACGAGCAGTACTTC.

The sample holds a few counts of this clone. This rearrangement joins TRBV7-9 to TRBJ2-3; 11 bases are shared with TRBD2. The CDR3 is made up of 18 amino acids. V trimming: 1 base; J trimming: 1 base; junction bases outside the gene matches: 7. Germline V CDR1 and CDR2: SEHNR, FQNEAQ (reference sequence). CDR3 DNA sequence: TGTGCCAGCAGCTTAGAAGGATTGGGACTAGCGGGCACAGATACGCAGTATTTT. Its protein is CASSLEGLGLAGTDTQYF.

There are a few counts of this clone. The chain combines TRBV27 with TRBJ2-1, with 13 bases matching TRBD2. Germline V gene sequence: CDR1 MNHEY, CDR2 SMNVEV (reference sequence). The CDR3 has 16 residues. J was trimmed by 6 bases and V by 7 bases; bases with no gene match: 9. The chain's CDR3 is CASNHLTSGRANEQFF. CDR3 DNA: TGTGCCAGCAACCACCTAACTAGCGGGAGGGCCAATGAGCAGTTCTTC.

The CDR3 loop reads CSARAHNEQFF. CDR3 bases: TGCAGTGCTAGAGCCCACAATGAGCAGTTCTTC. The chain couples TRBV20-1 to TRBJ2-1, with D hard to call. V was shortened by 1 base and J by 5 bases, with 3 bases between the two germline ends. The CDR3 spans 11 residues. Germline CDR1 and CDR2: DFQATT and SNEGSKA (reference sequence).

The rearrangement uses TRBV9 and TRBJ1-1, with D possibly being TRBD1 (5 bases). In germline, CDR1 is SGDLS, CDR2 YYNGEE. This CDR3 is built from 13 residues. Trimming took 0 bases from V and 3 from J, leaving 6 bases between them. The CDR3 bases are TGTGCCAGCAGCGTAGAAGGGGACACTGAAGCTTTCTTT. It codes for CASSVEGDTEAFF.

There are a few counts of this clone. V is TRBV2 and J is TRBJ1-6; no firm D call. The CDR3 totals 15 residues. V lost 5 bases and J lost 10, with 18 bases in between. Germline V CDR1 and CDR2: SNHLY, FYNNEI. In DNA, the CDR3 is TGTGCCAGCAGTTTCCGGGCCCCAGCCGAGTCACCCCTCCACTTT. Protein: CASSFRAPAESPLHF.

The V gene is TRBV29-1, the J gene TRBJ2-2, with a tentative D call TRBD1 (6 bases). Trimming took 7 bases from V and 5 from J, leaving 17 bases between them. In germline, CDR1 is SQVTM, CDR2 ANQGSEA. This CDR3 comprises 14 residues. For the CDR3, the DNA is TGCAGCGGTACACAGGGTATGAAAACCGGGGAGCTGTTTTTT. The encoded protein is CSGTQGMKTGELFF.

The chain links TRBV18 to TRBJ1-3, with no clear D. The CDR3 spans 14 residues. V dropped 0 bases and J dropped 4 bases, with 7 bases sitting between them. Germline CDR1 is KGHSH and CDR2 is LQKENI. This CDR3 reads CASSPPSRGNTIYF. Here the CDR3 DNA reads TGTGCCAGCTCACCACCGTCTAGAGGAAACACCATATATTTT.

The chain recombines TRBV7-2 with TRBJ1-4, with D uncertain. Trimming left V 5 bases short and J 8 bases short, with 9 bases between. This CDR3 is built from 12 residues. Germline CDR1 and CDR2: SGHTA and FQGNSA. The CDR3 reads CASSLQTEKLFF. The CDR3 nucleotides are TGTGCCAGCAGCCTGCAAACGGAAAAACTGTTTTTT.

This CDR3 is CASSPLPTSSYEQYF. CDR3 DNA sequence: TGTGCCAGCTCGCCCCTCCCTACCAGCTCCTACGAGCAGTACTTC. The chain recombines TRBV18 with TRBJ2-7; D unclear. This CDR3 is 15 amino acids long. Germline CDR1 reads KGHSH; CDR2 reads LQKENI. V lost 6 bases, J lost 0 bases, and 15 bases lay in between.

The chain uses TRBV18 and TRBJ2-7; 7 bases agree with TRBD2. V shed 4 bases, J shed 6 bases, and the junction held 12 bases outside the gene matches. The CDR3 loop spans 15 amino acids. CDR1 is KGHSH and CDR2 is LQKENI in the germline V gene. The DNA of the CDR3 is TGTGCCAGCTCACTCGCAAACCGGGGGGTTTCCGAGCAGTACTTC. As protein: CASSLANRGVSEQYF. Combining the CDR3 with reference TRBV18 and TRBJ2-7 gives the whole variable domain NAGVMQNPRHLVRRRGQEARLRCSPMKGHSHVYWYRQLPEEGLKFMVYLQKENIIDESGMPKERFSAEFPKEGPSILRIQQVVRGDSAAYFCASSLANRGVSEQYFGPGTRLTVT.

The CDR3 spells CASSPSTGVETQYF. DNA for the CDR3: TGTGCCAGCAGCCCCTCCACAGGGGTCGAGACCCAGTACTTC. The chain uses TRBV9 and TRBJ2-5; TRBD1 aligns across 7 bases. CDR3 size: 14 residues. CDR1 and CDR2 from the germline V gene are SGDLS and YYNGEE. Trimming took 4 bases from V and 5 from J; bases not matched to a gene: 8.

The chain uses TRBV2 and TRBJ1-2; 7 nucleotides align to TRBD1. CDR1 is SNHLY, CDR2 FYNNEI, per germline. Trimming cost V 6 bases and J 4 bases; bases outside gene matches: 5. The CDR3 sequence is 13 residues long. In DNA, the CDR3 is TGTGCCAGCAGCATCCGGGACAGCTATGGCTACACCTTC. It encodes CASSIRDSYGYTF. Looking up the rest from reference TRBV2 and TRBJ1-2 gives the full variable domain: EPEVTQTPSHQVTQMGQEVILRCVPISNHLYFYWYRQILGQKVEFLVSFYNNEISEKSEIFDDQFSVERPDGSNFTLKIRSTKLEDSAMYFCASSIRDSYGYTFGSGTRLTVV.

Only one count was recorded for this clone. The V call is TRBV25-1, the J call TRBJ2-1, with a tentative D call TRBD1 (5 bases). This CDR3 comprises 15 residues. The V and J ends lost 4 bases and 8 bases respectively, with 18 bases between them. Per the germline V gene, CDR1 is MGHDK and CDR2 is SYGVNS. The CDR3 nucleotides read TGTGCCAGCAGTGCCCAGGGAAGGGAATGGGATGAGCAGTTCTTC. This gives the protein CASSAQGREWDEQFF.

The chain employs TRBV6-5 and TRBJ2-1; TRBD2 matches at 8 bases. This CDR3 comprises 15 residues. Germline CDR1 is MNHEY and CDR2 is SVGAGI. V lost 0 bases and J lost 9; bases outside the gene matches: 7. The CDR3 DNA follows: TGTGCCAGCAGTTACTCGGCGGGGGGACCTCCTGAGCAGTTCTTC. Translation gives CASSYSAGGPPEQFF.

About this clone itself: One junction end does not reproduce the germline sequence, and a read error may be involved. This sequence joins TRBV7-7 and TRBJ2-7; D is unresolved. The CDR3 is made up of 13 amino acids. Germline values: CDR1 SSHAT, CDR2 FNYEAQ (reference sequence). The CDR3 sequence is CASSPNLGVEQYF. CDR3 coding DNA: TGTGCTAGCAGCCCGAATCTGGGTGTCGAGCAGTACTTC.

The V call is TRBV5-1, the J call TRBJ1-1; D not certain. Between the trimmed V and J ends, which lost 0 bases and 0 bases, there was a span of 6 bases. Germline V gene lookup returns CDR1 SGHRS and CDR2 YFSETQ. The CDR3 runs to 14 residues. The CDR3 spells CASSLGGMNTEAFF. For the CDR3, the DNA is TGCGCCAGCAGCTTGGGAGGGATGAACACTGAAGCTTTCTTT.

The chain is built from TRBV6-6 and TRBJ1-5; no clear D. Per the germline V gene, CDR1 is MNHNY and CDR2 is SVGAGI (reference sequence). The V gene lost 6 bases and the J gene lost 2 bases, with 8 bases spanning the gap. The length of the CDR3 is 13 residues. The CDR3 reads CASSRRGNQPQHF. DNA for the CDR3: TGTGCCAGCAGCCGTCGCGGCAATCAGCCCCAGCATTTT.

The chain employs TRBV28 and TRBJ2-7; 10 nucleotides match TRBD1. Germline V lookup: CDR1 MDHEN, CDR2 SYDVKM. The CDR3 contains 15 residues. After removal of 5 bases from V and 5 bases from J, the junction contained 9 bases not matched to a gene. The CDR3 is CASSRWTGGTDEQYF. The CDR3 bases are TGTGCCAGCAGTCGTTGGACAGGGGGTACAGACGAGCAGTACTTC. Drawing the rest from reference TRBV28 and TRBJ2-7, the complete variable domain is DVKVTQSSRYLVKRTGEKVFLECVQDMDHENMFWYRQDPGLGLRLIYFSYDVKMKEKGDIPEGYSVSREKKERFSLILESASTNQTSMYLCASSRWTGGTDEQYFGPGTRLTVT.